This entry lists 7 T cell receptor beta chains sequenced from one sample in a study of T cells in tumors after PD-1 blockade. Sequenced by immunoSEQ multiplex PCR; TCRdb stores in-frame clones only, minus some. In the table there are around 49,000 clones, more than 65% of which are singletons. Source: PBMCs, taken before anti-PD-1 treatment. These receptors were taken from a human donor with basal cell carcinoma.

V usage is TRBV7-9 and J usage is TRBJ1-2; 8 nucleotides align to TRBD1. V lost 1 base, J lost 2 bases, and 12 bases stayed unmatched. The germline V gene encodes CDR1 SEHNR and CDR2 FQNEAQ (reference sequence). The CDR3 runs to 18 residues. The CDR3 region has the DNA TGTGCCAGCAGCTTAGACGGCGGGACAGGTATTATAAACTATGGCTACACCTTC. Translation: CASSLDGGTGIINYGYTF.

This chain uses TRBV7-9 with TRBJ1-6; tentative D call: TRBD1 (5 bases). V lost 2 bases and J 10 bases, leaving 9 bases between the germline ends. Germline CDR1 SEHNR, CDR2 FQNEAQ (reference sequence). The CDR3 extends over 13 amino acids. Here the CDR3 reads CASSLMGDSPLHF. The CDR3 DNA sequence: TGTGCCAGCAGCTTAATGGGGGACTCACCCCTCCACTTT.

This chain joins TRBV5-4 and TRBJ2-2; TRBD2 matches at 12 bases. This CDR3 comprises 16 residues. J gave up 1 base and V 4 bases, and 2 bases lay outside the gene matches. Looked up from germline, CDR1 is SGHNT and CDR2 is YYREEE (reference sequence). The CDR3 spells CASSPGLAGNTGELFF. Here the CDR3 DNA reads TGTGCCAGCAGCCCGGGACTAGCGGGGAACACCGGGGAGCTGTTTTTT.

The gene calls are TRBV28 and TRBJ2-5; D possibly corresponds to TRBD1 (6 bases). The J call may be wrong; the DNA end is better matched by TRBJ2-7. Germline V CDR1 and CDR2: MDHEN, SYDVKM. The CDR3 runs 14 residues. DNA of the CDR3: TGTGCCAGCACACTGGGACATACGTCCTACGAGCAGTACTTC. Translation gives CASTLGHTSYEQYF.

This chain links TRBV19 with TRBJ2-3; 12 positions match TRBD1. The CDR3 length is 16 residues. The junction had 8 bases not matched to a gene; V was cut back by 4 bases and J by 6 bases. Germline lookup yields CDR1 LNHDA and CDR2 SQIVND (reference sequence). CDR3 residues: CASSTPSGTGGDTQYF. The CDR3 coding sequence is TGTGCCAGTAGTACGCCCTCCGGGACAGGGGGCGATACGCAGTATTTT.

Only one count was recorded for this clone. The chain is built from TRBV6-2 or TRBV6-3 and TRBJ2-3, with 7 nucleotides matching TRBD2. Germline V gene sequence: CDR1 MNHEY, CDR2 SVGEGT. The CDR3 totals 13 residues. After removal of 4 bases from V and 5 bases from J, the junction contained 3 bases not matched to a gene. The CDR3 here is CASSFTSVDTQYF. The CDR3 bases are TGTGCCAGCAGTTTCACTAGCGTAGATACGCAGTATTTT.

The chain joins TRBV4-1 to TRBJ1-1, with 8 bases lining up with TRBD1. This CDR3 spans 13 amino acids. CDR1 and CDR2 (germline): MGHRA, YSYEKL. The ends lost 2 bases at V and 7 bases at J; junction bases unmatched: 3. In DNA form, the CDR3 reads TGCGCCAGCAGCCAATTGGGGACAGGTGAAGCTTTCTTT. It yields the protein CASSQLGTGEAFF.